These 6 T cell receptor beta chains were sequenced from one sample in a study of blood T cell repertoires in COVID-19. The protocol was immunoSEQ multiplex PCR, while the TCRdb copy is restricted to in-frame clones and leaves out a portion. Among more than 300,000 clones listed, approximately 93% were seen once. Material for sequencing was PBMCs or T cells enriched from blood (not recorded which). The source is a woman aged 40 to 50 who had been exposed to COVID-19.

This clone was detected only a few times. The chain has TRBV5-1 and TRBJ2-7, with 10 bases identical to TRBD1. Germline V lookup: CDR1 SGHRS, CDR2 YFSETQ. Trimming took 6 bases from V and 3 from J; bases not matched to a gene: 3. CDR3 length: 13 amino acids. Here the CDR3 DNA reads TGCGCCAGCACCCGGACAGGGGGCTACGAGCAGTACTTC. It yields the protein CASTRTGGYEQYF.

CDR3 in DNA: TGTGCCAGCAGTAATCCGGGACAGGCTAACAATGAGCAGTTCTTC. Its translation is CASSNPGQANNEQFF. This chain connects TRBV6-2 or TRBV6-3 to TRBJ2-1, with 8 bases identical to TRBD1. Germline V lookup: CDR1 MNHEY, CDR2 SVGEGT. V shed 5 bases, J shed 5 bases, and the junction held 8 bases outside the gene matches. The CDR3 spans 15 residues.

The gene calls are TRBV7-9 and TRBJ2-1; D is possibly TRBD2 (7 bases). The germline CDR1 and CDR2 sequences are SEHNR and FQNEAQ (reference sequence). The CDR3 covers 15 residues. Trimming stripped 1 base from V and 2 bases from J, with 9 bases between. This CDR3 is CASSLGGGPYNEQFF. The CDR3 coding sequence is TGTGCCAGCAGCTTAGGGGGGGGCCCCTACAATGAGCAGTTCTTC.

The chain uses TRBV23-1 and TRBJ2-5; D call uncertain. TRBV23-1 is known as an ORF, though its function is uncertain. This CDR3 is built from 15 residues. The ends were cut back, 0 bases at V and 3 bases at J, with 11 bases in the middle. The CDR3: CASSQSCTAKETQYF. Written as DNA, the CDR3 is TGCGCCAGCAGTCAATCATGCACAGCCAAAGAGACCCAGTACTTC.

The chain joins TRBV5-4 to TRBJ2-3, with 8 bases that match TRBD2. J gave up 2 bases and V 5 bases, and 7 bases lay outside the gene matches. This CDR3 contains 15 residues. Germline V gene sequence: CDR1 SGHNT, CDR2 YYREEE (reference sequence). The CDR3 loop is CASRPSGGYTDTQYF. CDR3 coding DNA: TGTGCCAGCAGACCGAGCGGGGGCTACACAGATACGCAGTATTTT.

This chain joins TRBV7-9 and TRBJ1-4, with 7 bases lining up with TRBD1. The ends lost 5 bases at V and 4 bases at J; junction bases unmatched: 4. Germline V gene lookup returns CDR1 SEHNR and CDR2 FQNEAQ (reference sequence). This CDR3 is 14 amino acids long. CDR3 region: CASSVRQGNEKLFF. The CDR3 coding sequence is TGTGCCAGCAGCGTCCGACAGGGTAATGAAAAACTGTTTTTT.